Sequencing of this T cell receptor (beta chain) was carried out in a study of blood T cell repertoires in COVID-19. Across the whole study: PBMCs, B-cell-depleted T cells, or T cells were the source of the cDNA or gDNA that made up the material.

In the original workflow: Estimated nucleated cell counts came from reference gene primer amplification. Generated by immunoSEQ multiplex PCR, the TCRdb table keeps only in-frame clones and is missing some. Clonal size and the V and J genes are those of that table, whereas D and trimming came from the DNA. The data hold some 180,000 clones, with roughly 82% observed a single time. Trimming removed 2 bases at V and 0 bases at J, with 11 bases between. Per germline, CDR1 MNHEY and CDR2 SVGEGT. The CDR3 consists of 15 residues. The chain employs TRBV6-2 or TRBV6-3 and TRBJ2-7; weak D call: TRBD2 (6 bases). Sequenced input: peripheral blood. This clonotype originated in a woman aged 55-69 years with COVID-19, enrolled during active disease. The CDR3 sequence is CASSYEQRASYEQYF. The DNA for the CDR3 is TGTGCCAGCAGTTACGAGCAGCGGGCCTCCTACGAGCAGTACTTC.